This T cell receptor beta chain was captured by sequencing in a study of T cell responses to AZD1222 COVID-19 vaccine. Study results and caveats: Donors in the cohort were predominantly white British and more often female, and clonal diversity was possibly underestimated. At study baseline, merely a handful of AZD1222 recipients were seropositive. An increase in Spike-specific TCR breadth and depth was observed after two AZD1222 doses.

Notes on this clone: Its antigen is not identified.

V shed 5 bases and J 8 bases; nucleotides not matched to a gene: 2. In germline, CDR1 is SGHNT, CDR2 YENEEA. The CDR3 is 13 amino acids. Assay: immunoSEQ multiplex PCR; the TCRdb copy retains only in-frame clones and omits some. The sample includes roughly 100,000 clones, about 92% of them seen just once. The chain joins TRBV11-3 to TRBJ2-1; the match to TRBD1 covers 11 bases. The sequences come from peripheral blood, collected on day 0 of AZD1222 vaccination. This sequence was found in an adult in good health. CDR3 DNA sequence: TGTGCCAGCAGCCGGACAGGGGGCTATGAGCAGTTCTTC. It translates to CASSRTGGYEQFF.